The clone carrying this T cell receptor beta chain has just one count. Antigen: not known. The data are from a study of prognosis after radiotherapy for stage I lung cancer. At the level of the study: All of the enrolled patients had stage I non-small cell lung cancer, and they joined between April 2018 and 2019. Study-wide results and limits: As reported, TRBV and TRBJ gene usage differed between patients who had metastases and those who did not. Lower Shannon entropy after stereotactic body radiation therapy was observed in patients who went on to develop distant metastases.

Two rounds of multiplex PCR amplified TCR beta CDR3 from genomic DNA. Specific primers for each TRBV and TRBJ gene were what first-round PCR used. TCRdb analysed the multiplex PCR reads with MiXCR anew, one entry per CDR3 protein. The profile covers roughly 30,000 distinct CDR3 sequences, with about 41% appearing a single time and less than 35% taken by the ten largest. Germline V gives CDR1 MDHEN, CDR2 SYDVKM. The CDR3 has 12 amino acids. The V and J ends lost 6 bases and 1 base respectively, with 7 bases between them. Prior chemotherapy, radiotherapy and other malignancies were absent; CT and PET/CT showed node-negative disease.

The origin of this receptor is a donor at least 50 years old with non-small cell lung cancer. The rearrangement joins TRBV28 to TRBJ2-7; D is ambiguous. Source: PBMCs, taken before or after stereotactic body radiation therapy (not recorded which). CDR3 bases: TGTGCCAGCAGCCCCCTATCCTACGAGCAGTACTTC. This encodes CASSPLSYEQYF. The variable domain in full, completed from reference TRBV28 and TRBJ2-7, reads DVKVTQSSRYLVKRTGEKVFLECVQDMDHENMFWYRQDPGLGLRLIYFSYDVKMKEKGDIPEGYSVSREKKERFSLILESASTNQTSMYLCASSPLSYEQYFGPGTRLTVT.